These T cell receptor beta chains were read from a single sample in a study of glioma-infiltrating T cells after dendritic cell vaccination. Using immunoSEQ multiplex PCR, the repertoire was profiled, and TCRdb retains in-frame clones only, with some absent. The profile shows roughly 100,000 clones, roughly four fifths of them singletons. Sequences were derived from blood, sampled before dendritic cell vaccination. Every receptor here comes from a human donor with glioblastoma. Each CDR3 is given with its conserved first and last residue. D genes are given only for firm matches. The listing skips clone size in some rows; elsewhere it reads once, few, many or a size class.

TRBJ2-5 TRBV5-1 TRBD1 13 - CASSLGQQETQYF TGCGCCAGCAGCCTGGGACAGCAAGAGACCCAGTACTTC
TRBJ2-3 TRBV7-9 - 13 - CASSLPGTDTQYF TGTGCCAGCAGCTTACCCGGCACAGATACGCAGTATTTT
TRBJ1-2 TRBV28 TRBD1 13 - CASTKLRTGGYTF TGTGCCAGCACTAAGCTTCGGACAGGTGGCTACACCTTC
TRBJ2-2 TRBV9 TRBD2 17 - CASSPQTSGGFIGELFF TGTGCCAGCAGCCCACAGACTAGCGGGGGATTTATCGGGGAGCTGTTTTTT
TRBJ2-7 TRBV7-9 - 11 - CASSFHYEQYF TGTGCCAGCAGCTTCCACTACGAGCAGTACTTC
TRBJ1-5 TRBV7-2 - 15 - CASSSVRGEGQPQHF TGTGCCAGCAGCTCCGTTCGGGGGGAAGGGCAGCCCCAGCATTTT
TRBJ1-4 TRBV4-1 TRBD1 15 few CASSQRGHSNEKLFF TGCGCCAGCAGCCAGAGGGGGCATTCTAATGAAAAACTGTTTTTT
TRBJ1-6 TRBV27 - 15 - CASRTGSSYNSPLHF TGTGCCAGCAGAACAGGGAGCTCCTATAATTCACCCCTCCACTTT
TRBJ1-1 TRBV18 - 15 few CASSPRGEANTEAFF TGTGCCAGCTCACCTAGAGGGGAGGCGAACACTGAAGCTTTCTTT
TRBJ1-5 TRBV5-4 - 14 - CASSLGGGFQPQHF TGTGCCAGCAGCTTGGGTGGCGGGTTTCAGCCCCAGCATTTT
TRBJ1-5 TRBV5-1 TRBD1 11 - CASRQGQPQHF TGCGCCAGCCGACAGGGTCAGCCCCAGCATTTT
TRBJ1-1 TRBV4-1 - 14 - CASSQGGGNTEAFF TGCGCCAGCAGCCAAGGGGGGGGGAACACTGAAGCTTTCTTT
TRBJ1-1 TRBV18 - 13 - CASSLLRGTEAFF TGTGCCAGCTCACTCCTAAGGGGAACTGAAGCTTTCTTT
TRBJ1-5 TRBV5-5 - 15 - CASSPTNLLDQPQHF TGTGCCAGCAGCCCGACCAATTTACTAGATCAGCCCCAGCATTTT
TRBJ1-4 TRBV7-9 TRBD1 15 - CASSQIQGTNEKLFF TGTGCCAGCAGCCAGATACAGGGGACTAATGAAAAACTGTTTTTT
TRBJ2-4 TRBV7-9 - 14 - CASSLAAGRNIQYF TGTGCCAGCAGCTTAGCGGCCGGGAGAAACATTCAGTACTTC
TRBJ2-1 TRBV9 TRBD2 18 - CASSVVGSGGTPYNEQFF TGTGCCAGCAGCGTAGTTGGAAGCGGGGGGACACCCTACAATGAGCAGTTCTTC
TRBJ1-6 TRBV6-5 TRBD1 13 - CATYQGAGSPLHF TGTGCCACCTACCAGGGGGCCGGTTCACCCCTCCACTTT
TRBJ2-7 TRBV6-5 TRBD1 13 - CATNQGDVHEQYF TGTGCCACCAACCAGGGGGACGTCCACGAGCAGTACTTC
TRBJ2-2 TRBV5-1 - 13 - CASSLSGTGELFF TGCGCCAGCAGCTTGAGCGGGACCGGGGAGCTGTTTTTT
TRBJ2-2 TRBV10-2 TRBD2 17 - CASTDPGSGGRTGELFF TGCGCCAGCACCGACCCGGGTAGCGGGGGACGGACCGGGGAGCTGTTTTTT
TRBJ2-1 TRBV10-3 TRBD2 15 - CAISDLAGGDNEQFF TGTGCCATCAGTGACTTAGCGGGGGGGGACAATGAGCAGTTCTTC